This T cell receptor beta chain was captured in a study of naive and memory T cell subsets. The study's findings and limits: Findings for naive and memory subsets could not be checked against ground truth.

The V and J ends lost 6 bases and 5 bases, in that order; junction bases with no gene match: 8. The CDR3 is 14 amino acids. CDR1 is DFQATT and CDR2 is SNEGSKA in the germline V gene (reference sequence). Alpha and beta libraries were amplified separately from the second PCR onward. This clonotype occurred a few times. The antigen is unknown. Both TRBC1 and TRBC2 were covered by a beta constant-region primer of two equimolar oligonucleotides. The ligated cDNA underwent four PCR rounds using SP2 and nested alpha and beta constant-region primers. The cDNA 3' end received a ligated single-stranded oligonucleotide carrying the SP2 primer and a 12-nucleotide UMI. TCRdb fed the UMI-ligation and nested PCR reads into MiXCR, producing one record per CDR3 protein. The table has 20,000 to 25,000 distinct CDR3 sequences, approximately 10% seen once.

The V gene is TRBV20-1, the J gene TRBJ2-7; 12 bases match TRBD1. The clonotype comes from a human donor in good health. Sequenced input: central memory CD8+ T cells from blood. Written as DNA, the CDR3 is TGCAGTGCCAGCCGAAGGGACAGGGGGCACGAGCAGTACTTC. Translation gives CSASRRDRGHEQYF.